The 24 T cell receptor beta chains given below trace back to one sample, sequenced in a study of a mutant IDH1 vaccine in newly diagnosed glioma. Their antigen targets remain unknown. As to time point: week 23, last vaccination. Alongside topical imiquimod, each dose of vaccine comprised 300 ug of mutant IDH1 20-mer peptide. Using immunoSEQ multiplex PCR, the repertoire was profiled, and TCRdb retains in-frame clones only, with some absent. The table has about 41,000 clones, around 76% seen once. Sequences were derived from PBMCs, sampled from a glioma patient whose treatment included an IDH1 peptide vaccine. These receptors all come from a woman in her forties with glioma. Some clones in this sample may be carry-over from other donors' samples.

This sequence joins TRBV19 and TRBJ1-5, with 8 bases that match TRBD1. The CDR3 covers 15 residues. Germline V CDR1 and CDR2: LNHDA, SQIVND (reference sequence). Trimming at V came to 10 bases and at J to 4 bases, leaving 12 bases not matched to a gene. The CDR3 bases are TGTGCCACTCTACCCGGGACAGGAGGGAATCAGCCCCAGCATTTT. Translating it yields CATLPGTGGNQPQHF. Full variable domain (outside the CDR3, taken from reference TRBV19 and TRBJ1-5): DGGITQSPKYLFRKEGQNVTLSCEQNLNHDAMYWYRQDPGQGLRLIYYSQIVNDFQKGDIAEGYSVSREKKESFPLTVTSAQKNPTAFYLCATLPGTGGNQPQHFGDGTRLSIL.

The sample holds a few counts of this clone. This chain uses TRBV7-2 with TRBJ1-1; D gene unclear. The CDR3 length is 13 residues. Trimming stripped 2 bases from V and 2 bases from J, with 6 bases between. The germline CDR1 and CDR2 sequences are SGHTA and FQGNSA. The CDR3 DNA sequence: TGTGCCAGCAGCTTAAGGCGAAACACTGAAGCTTTCTTT. This encodes CASSLRRNTEAFF.

This clone was counted only a few times. J is TRBJ1-2 and V is TRBV18, with 7 nucleotides matching TRBD1. Trimming cost V 4 bases and J 4 bases; bases outside gene matches: 6. CDR3 size: 14 residues. Germline CDR1 is KGHSH and CDR2 is LQKENI. CDR3 DNA: TGTGCCAGCTCACTACCGGGACAGTCCTATGGCTACACCTTC. This codes for CASSLPGQSYGYTF.

The J gene is TRBJ1-2, the V gene TRBV19, with TRBD1 matching over 7 bases. This CDR3 spans 15 amino acids. The trim removed 2 bases at V and 0 bases at J, leaving 3 bases unmatched. From germline, CDR1 is LNHDA and CDR2 SQIVND (reference sequence). CDR3 residues: CASSITGAANYGYTF. CDR3 coding DNA: TGTGCCAGTAGTATAACAGGGGCTGCTAACTATGGCTACACCTTC. The entire variable domain, with the rest obtained from reference TRBV19 and TRBJ1-2, is as follows: DGGITQSPKYLFRKEGQNVTLSCEQNLNHDAMYWYRQDPGQGLRLIYYSQIVNDFQKGDIAEGYSVSREKKESFPLTVTSAQKNPTAFYLCASSITGAANYGYTFGSGTRLTVV.

The chain uses TRBV6-1 and TRBJ1-2; D possibly corresponds to TRBD1 (5 bases). The length of the CDR3 is 15 residues. Trimming took 7 bases from V and 8 from J, leaving 23 bases between them. Germline-derived CDR1 and CDR2 are MNHNS and SASEGT. This CDR3 reads CASMVSRGAPGGYTF. CDR3 DNA sequence: TGTGCCAGCATGGTCAGCCGAGGGGCCCCTGGGGGCTACACCTTC.

This clone showed up just once. This chain joins TRBV7-9 and TRBJ1-2; D is possibly TRBD1 (6 bases). In germline, CDR1 is SEHNR, CDR2 FQNEAQ (reference sequence). The CDR3 totals 11 residues. Deletions cut 10 bases from V and 5 bases from J, with 11 bases between. This CDR3 reads CATEGEYGYTF. The CDR3 bases are TGTGCCACAGAGGGGGAGTATGGCTACACCTTC.

The rearrangement links TRBV7-8 to TRBJ2-4; D call uncertain. Germline assignment: CDR1 SGHVS and CDR2 FQNEAQ. The CDR3 covers 16 residues. V lost 4 bases and J 3 bases, leaving 16 bases between the germline ends. The CDR3 DNA reads TGTGCCAGCAGCTCCGAGGCTAGATTCGGCAAAAACATTCAGTACTTC. It yields the protein CASSSEARFGKNIQYF.

The chain has TRBV19 and TRBJ1-1; the match to TRBD1 covers 9 bases. V dropped 4 bases and J dropped 5; count of bases not matched to a gene: 5. This CDR3 is 14 amino acids long. Germline V gives CDR1 LNHDA, CDR2 SQIVND (reference sequence). The CDR3 here is CASSRDRERTEAFF. The CDR3 DNA follows: TGTGCCAGTAGTAGGGACAGGGAGAGAACTGAAGCTTTCTTT.

The rearrangement joins TRBV30 to TRBJ2-1, with 9 bases that match TRBD1. The CDR3 consists of 16 residues. V lost 3 bases, J lost 7 bases, and 13 bases stayed unmatched. The germline gives CDR1 GTSNPN, CDR2 SVGIG (reference sequence). This CDR3 reads CAWRAGNRGHSNEQFF. CDR3 sequence (DNA): TGTGCCTGGAGGGCCGGGAACAGGGGGCATAGTAATGAGCAGTTCTTC.

The V gene is TRBV7-2, the J gene TRBJ2-7, with D possibly being TRBD2 (6 bases). The CDR3 totals 15 residues. Germline V gives CDR1 SGHTA, CDR2 FQGNSA. V was clipped by 3 bases and J by 4 bases, with 16 bases between them. The DNA for the CDR3 is TGTGCCAGCAGCTTTTTAGGAGGGATCGGGTACGAGCAGTACTTC. Protein sequence: CASSFLGGIGYEQYF.

The genes are TRBV9 and TRBJ2-2; D is ambiguous. V gave up 1 base and J gave up 4 bases, with 5 bases separating them. Looked up from germline, CDR1 is SGDLS and CDR2 is YYNGEE. The CDR3 contains 13 residues. CDR3 amino acids: CASSVLFTGELFF. CDR3 coding DNA: TGTGCCAGCAGCGTACTCTTCACCGGGGAGCTGTTTTTT.

This clone was counted between two and nine times. This rearrangement joins TRBV19 to TRBJ1-5; a weak D match, TRBD1 (5 bases). CDR1 is LNHDA and CDR2 is SQIVND in the germline V gene (reference sequence). V was pared by 3 bases and J by 5 bases, with 11 bases between. The CDR3 extends over 14 amino acids. The CDR3 nucleotides are TGTGCCAGTAGTATGGGGCAGGGATATCAGCCCCAGCATTTT. It codes for CASSMGQGYQPQHF.

The genes are TRBV23-1 and TRBJ1-1; D remains ambiguous. TRBV23-1 is designated an ORF whose function remains uncertain. This CDR3 is built from 9 residues. CDR3 residues: CALNTEAFF. The CDR3 DNA is TGCGCTTTGAACACTGAAGCTTTCTTT.

This clone was observed a handful of times. The chain recombines TRBV4-2 with TRBJ1-4; D remains unclear. Between the trimmed V and J ends, which lost 0 bases and 7 bases, there was a span of 6 bases. The CDR3 is 13 residues long. The germline CDR1 and CDR2 sequences are LGHNA and YNFKEQ. The CDR3 here is CASSQDRVEKLFF. The CDR3 DNA sequence: TGTGCCAGCAGCCAAGATCGGGTTGAAAAACTGTTTTTT.

The rearrangement links TRBV6-6 to TRBJ1-1, with TRBD1 matching over 10 bases. J lost 6 bases, V lost 8 bases, and 9 bases had no gene match. Looked up from germline, CDR1 is MNHNY and CDR2 is SVGAGI (reference sequence). This CDR3 contains 14 residues. DNA for the CDR3: TGTGCCAGCCTTAGGGGACAGGGGAAGGCTGAAGCTTTCTTT. Its protein is CASLRGQGKAEAFF.

The rearrangement joins TRBV7-9 to TRBJ2-3; D might be TRBD2 (7 bases). The ends were cut back, 10 bases at V and 2 bases at J, with 16 bases in the middle. Germline assignment: CDR1 SEHNR and CDR2 FQNEAQ (reference sequence). CDR3 length equals 14 residues. The CDR3 sequence: CATQGGADTDTQYF. In nucleotides, the CDR3 is TGTGCCACCCAAGGGGGGGCCGACACAGATACGCAGTATTTT.

The sample holds one count of this clone. The chain couples TRBV6-5 to TRBJ1-3; D is ambiguous. V lost 5 bases, J lost 3 bases, and 8 bases lay in between. The V gene's germline CDR1 is MNHEY and CDR2 SVGAGI. The CDR3 is 13 amino acids. CDR3: CASSGLGGNTIYF. CDR3 DNA sequence: TGTGCCAGCAGTGGGCTTGGTGGAAACACCATATATTTT.

The gene calls are TRBV9 and TRBJ2-2; no clear D gene. CDR3 length: 15 amino acids. Germline CDR1 is SGDLS and CDR2 is YYNGEE. V was shortened by 1 base and J by 1 base, with 8 bases between the two germline ends. In DNA, the CDR3 is TGTGCCAGCAGCGTATCTGGGGTGAACACCGGGGAGCTGTTTTTT. Its translation is CASSVSGVNTGELFF.

The chain joins TRBV7-9 to TRBJ2-2; D remains unclear. V shed 3 bases and J shed 7 bases, with 18 bases lying between them. The germline V gene has CDR1 SEHNR and CDR2 FQNEAQ (reference sequence). This CDR3 region has 16 residues. CDR3 sequence: CASSFSRPTIGGELFF. In DNA form, the CDR3 reads TGTGCCAGCAGCTTTTCACGACCCACTATAGGCGGGGAGCTGTTTTTT.

This chain joins TRBV9 and TRBJ2-7; D is unclear. V was pared by 2 bases and J by 1 base, with 7 bases between. The CDR3 covers 13 residues. The germline V gene has CDR1 SGDLS and CDR2 YYNGEE. The CDR3 DNA sequence: TGTGCCAGCAGCGTCGCAGGATCCTACGAGCAGTACTTC. Translating gives CASSVAGSYEQYF. Looking up the rest from reference TRBV9 and TRBJ2-7 gives the full variable domain: DSGVTQTPKHLITATGQRVTLRCSPRSGDLSVYWYQQSLDQGLQFLIQYYNGEERAKGNILERFSAQQFPDLHSELNLSSLELGDSALYFCASSVAGSYEQYFGPGTRLTVT.

This chain uses TRBV9 with TRBJ2-7; 10 bases are shared with TRBD2. This CDR3 has 14 residues. V trimming: 2 bases; J trimming: 6 bases; junction bases outside the gene matches: 5. CDR1 is SGDLS, CDR2 YYNGEE, per germline. For the CDR3, the DNA is TGTGCCAGCAGCGTTCGGACTAGCGGCATCGAGCAGTACTTC. Protein: CASSVRTSGIEQYF.

This chain links TRBV19 with TRBJ2-3; D remains unclear. V was shortened by 6 bases and J by 5 bases, with 9 bases between the two germline ends. This CDR3 comprises 12 residues. Germline V gene lookup returns CDR1 LNHDA and CDR2 SQIVND (reference sequence). CDR3 protein: CASSSLIDTQYF. The CDR3 nucleotides read TGTGCCAGTAGCTCACTTATAGATACGCAGTATTTT.

This clone was picked up one time. The chain has TRBV4-3 and TRBJ2-3; D remains ambiguous. The germline V gene encodes CDR1 LGHNA and CDR2 YSLEER. The CDR3 runs to 14 residues. Trimming left V 6 bases short and J 2 bases short, with 12 bases between. The CDR3 DNA follows: TGCGCCAGCAGGTCCGAGGCGTACACAGATACGCAGTATTTT. Translating it yields CASRSEAYTDTQYF.

The chain carries TRBV5-4 and TRBJ2-1; 13 bases are shared with TRBD2. Germline CDR1 is SGHNT and CDR2 is YYREEE (reference sequence). The CDR3 covers 17 residues. V shed 1 base and J 7 bases; nucleotides not matched to a gene: 8. CDR3 DNA sequence: TGTGCCAGCAGCTTGCCCGGACTAGCGGGGGTGCTGAATGAGCAGTTCTTC. It encodes CASSLPGLAGVLNEQFF. The full variable domain, rest sourced from reference TRBV5-4 and TRBJ2-1, is ETGVTQSPTHLIKTRGQQVTLRCSSQSGHNTVSWYQQALGQGPQFIFQYYREEENGRGNFPPRFSGLQFPNYSSELNVNALELDDSALYLCASSLPGLAGVLNEQFFGPGTRLTVL.